This T cell receptor (beta chain) appears in the sequencing data of a study of early T cells in non-severe SARS-CoV-2 infection. Individual cDNA molecules carried attached unique molecular identifiers. A single record per CDR3 protein comes from TCRdb applying MiXCR to the 5' RACE reads. The profile shows 68,000 or so distinct CDR3 sequences, under 15% of them singletons. This clonotype was recorded many times. CDR1 DFQATT and CDR2 SNEGSKA come from the germline V gene (reference sequence). V lost 6 bases and J lost 0, with 18 bases in between. This CDR3 contains 16 residues. The gene calls are TRBV20-1 and TRBJ2-1, with D perhaps TRBD1 (6 bases). The receptor's source is an adult who was a healthcare worker with PCR-confirmed SARS-CoV-2 infection or an uninfected control (not recorded which). The sequenced sample was whole blood. The CDR3: CSAESPDRSSYNEQFF. The CDR3 DNA is TGCAGTGCGGAGAGCCCCGACAGGAGCTCCTACAATGAGCAGTTCTTC.